The T cell receptor (beta chain) described here comes from a study of blood T cells in healthy people across ages. This clonotype was recorded a few times. PCR was performed a second time for about 7 to 11 cycles using a sample-barcoded 5' primer and a J-beta primer mix. TCRdb reprocessed the 5' RACE reads with MiXCR, giving one entry per CDR3 protein. The data contain some 790,000 distinct CDR3 sequences, more than 25% of them singletons. This CDR3 comprises 20 residues. V dropped 4 bases and J dropped 1; count of bases not matched to a gene: 16. CDR1 is LGHDT, CDR2 YNNKEL, per germline (reference sequence).

The rearrangement links TRBV3-1 to TRBJ2-3, with 11 nucleotides matching TRBD2. The source of this sequence is a woman older than 75 in good health. Source material: blood. CDR3 sequence: CASSLTGTSGLMGGTDTQYF. CDR3 in DNA: TGTGCCAGCAGCCTGACCGGGACTAGCGGACTCATGGGAGGCACAGATACGCAGTATTTT.